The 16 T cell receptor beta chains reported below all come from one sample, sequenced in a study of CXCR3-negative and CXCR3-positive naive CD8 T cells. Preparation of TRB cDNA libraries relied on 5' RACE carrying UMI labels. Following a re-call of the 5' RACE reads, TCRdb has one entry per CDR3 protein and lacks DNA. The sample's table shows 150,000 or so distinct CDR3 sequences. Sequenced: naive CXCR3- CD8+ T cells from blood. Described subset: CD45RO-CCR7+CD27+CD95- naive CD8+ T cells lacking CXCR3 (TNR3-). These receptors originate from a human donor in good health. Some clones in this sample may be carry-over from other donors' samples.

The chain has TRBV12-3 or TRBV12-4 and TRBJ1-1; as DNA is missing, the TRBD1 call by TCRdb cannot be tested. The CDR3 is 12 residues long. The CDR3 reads CAILQGLTEAFF.

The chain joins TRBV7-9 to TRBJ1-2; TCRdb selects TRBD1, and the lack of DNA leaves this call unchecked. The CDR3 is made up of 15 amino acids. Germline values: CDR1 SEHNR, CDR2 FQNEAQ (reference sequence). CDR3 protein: CASSRRDSLSYGYTF.

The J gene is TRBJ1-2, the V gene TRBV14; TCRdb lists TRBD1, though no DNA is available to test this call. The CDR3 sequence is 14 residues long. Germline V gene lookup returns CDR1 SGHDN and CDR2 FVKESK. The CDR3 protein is CASSGDMGIYGYTF.

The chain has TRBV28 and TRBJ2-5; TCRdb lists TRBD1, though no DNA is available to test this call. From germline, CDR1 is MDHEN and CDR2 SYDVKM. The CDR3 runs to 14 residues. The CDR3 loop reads CASSFRTGEETQYF.

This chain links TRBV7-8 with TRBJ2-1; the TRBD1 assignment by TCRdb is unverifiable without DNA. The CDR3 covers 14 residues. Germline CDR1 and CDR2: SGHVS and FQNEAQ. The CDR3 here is CASSLRGEYNEQFF.

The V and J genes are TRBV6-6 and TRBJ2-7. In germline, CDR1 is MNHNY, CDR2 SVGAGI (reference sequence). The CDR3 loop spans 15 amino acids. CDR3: CASSYRVFNPYEQYF.

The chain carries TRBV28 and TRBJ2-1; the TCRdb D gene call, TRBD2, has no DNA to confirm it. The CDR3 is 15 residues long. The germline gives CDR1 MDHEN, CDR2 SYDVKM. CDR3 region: CASSSRLGRHNEQFF.

The CDR3 loop reads CASSLGAGVGYTF. The chain is built from TRBV27 and TRBJ1-2; with no DNA, the TCRdb D assignment of TRBD1 cannot be verified. The CDR3 runs 13 residues. CDR1 and CDR2 from the germline V gene are MNHEY and SMNVEV (reference sequence).

CDR3 amino acids: CATGPGPEQYF. The chain employs TRBV19 and TRBJ2-7; TCRdb's D call of TRBD1 is untestable without DNA. The CDR3 totals 11 residues. Germline CDR1 LNHDA, CDR2 SQIVND (reference sequence).

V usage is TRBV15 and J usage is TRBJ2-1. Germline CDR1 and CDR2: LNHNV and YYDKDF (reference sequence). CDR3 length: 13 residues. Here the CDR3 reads CATSFNARNEQFF.

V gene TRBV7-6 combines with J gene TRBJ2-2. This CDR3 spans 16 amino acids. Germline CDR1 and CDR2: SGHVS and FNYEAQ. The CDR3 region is CASSLTGLLNTGELFF.

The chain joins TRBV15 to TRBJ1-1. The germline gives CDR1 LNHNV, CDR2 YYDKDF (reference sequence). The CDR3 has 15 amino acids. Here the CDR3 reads CATSRPGTTGTEAFF.

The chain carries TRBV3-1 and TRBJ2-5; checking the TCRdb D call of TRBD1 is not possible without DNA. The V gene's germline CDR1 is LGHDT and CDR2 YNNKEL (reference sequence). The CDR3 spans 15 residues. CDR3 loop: CASSQGQHHQETQYF.

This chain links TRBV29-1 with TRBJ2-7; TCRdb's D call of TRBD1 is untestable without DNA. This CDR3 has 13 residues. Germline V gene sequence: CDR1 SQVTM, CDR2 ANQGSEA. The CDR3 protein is CSVGEGTGYEQYF.

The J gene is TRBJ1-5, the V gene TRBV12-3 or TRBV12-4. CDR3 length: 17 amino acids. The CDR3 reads CASSLTWTPYSNQPQHF.

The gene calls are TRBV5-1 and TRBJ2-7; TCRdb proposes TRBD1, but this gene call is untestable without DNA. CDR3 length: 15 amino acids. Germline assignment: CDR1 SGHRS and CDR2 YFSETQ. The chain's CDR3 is CASSLAGQDFYEQYF.